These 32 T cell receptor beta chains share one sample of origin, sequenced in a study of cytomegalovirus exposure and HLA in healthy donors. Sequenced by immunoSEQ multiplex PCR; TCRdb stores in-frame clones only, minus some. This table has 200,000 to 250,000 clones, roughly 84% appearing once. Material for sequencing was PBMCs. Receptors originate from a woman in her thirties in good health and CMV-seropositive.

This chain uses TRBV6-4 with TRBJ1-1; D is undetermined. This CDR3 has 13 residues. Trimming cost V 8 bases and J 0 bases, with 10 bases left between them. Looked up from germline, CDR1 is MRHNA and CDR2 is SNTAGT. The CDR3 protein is CASSKFMNTEAFF. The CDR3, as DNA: TGTGCCAGCTCGAAGTTCATGAACACTGAAGCTTTCTTT.

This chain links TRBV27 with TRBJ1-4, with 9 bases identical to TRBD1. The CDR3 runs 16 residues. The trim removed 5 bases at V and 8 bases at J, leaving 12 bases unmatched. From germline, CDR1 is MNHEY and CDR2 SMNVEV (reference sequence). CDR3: CASSPYRTGVWEKLFF. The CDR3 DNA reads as TGTGCCAGCAGTCCCTACCGGACAGGGGTTTGGGAAAAACTGTTTTTT. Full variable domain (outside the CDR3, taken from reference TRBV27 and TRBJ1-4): EAQVTQNPRYLITVTGKKLTVTCSQNMNHEYMSWYRQDPGLGLRQIYYSMNVEVTDKGDVPEGYKVSRKEKRNFPLILESPSPNQTSLYFCASSPYRTGVWEKLFFGSGTQLSVL.

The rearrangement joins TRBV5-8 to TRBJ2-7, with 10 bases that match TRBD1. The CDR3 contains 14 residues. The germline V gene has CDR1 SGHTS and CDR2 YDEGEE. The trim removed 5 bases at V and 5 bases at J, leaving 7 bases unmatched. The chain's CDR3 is CASRKTGGGNEQYF. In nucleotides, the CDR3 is TGTGCCAGCAGAAAGACAGGGGGCGGGAACGAGCAGTACTTC.

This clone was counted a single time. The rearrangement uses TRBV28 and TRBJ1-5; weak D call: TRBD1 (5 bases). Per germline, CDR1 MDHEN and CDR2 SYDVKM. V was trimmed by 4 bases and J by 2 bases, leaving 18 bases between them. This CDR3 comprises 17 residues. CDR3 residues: CASSSLKAGRGNQPQHF. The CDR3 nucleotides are TGTGCCAGCAGTTCCCTAAAGGCAGGGCGGGGCAATCAGCCCCAGCATTTT.

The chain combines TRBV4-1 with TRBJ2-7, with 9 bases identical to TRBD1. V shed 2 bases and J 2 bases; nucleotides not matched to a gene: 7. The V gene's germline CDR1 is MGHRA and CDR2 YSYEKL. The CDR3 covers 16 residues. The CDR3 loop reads CASSQQARTGAYEQYF. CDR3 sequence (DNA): TGCGCCAGCAGCCAACAAGCGCGGACAGGGGCCTACGAGCAGTACTTC.

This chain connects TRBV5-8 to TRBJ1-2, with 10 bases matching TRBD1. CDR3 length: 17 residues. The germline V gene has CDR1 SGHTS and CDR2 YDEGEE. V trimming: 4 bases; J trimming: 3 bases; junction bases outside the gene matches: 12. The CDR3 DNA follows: TGTGCCAGCAGCCCAGGACGGGACAGGGGAATATACTATGGCTACACCTTC. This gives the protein CASSPGRDRGIYYGYTF. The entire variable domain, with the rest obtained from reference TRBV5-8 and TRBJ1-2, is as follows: EAGVTQSPTHLIKTRGQQATLRCSPISGHTSVYWYQQALGLGLQFLLWYDEGEERNRGNFPPRFSGRQFPNYSSELNVNALELEDSALYLCASSPGRDRGIYYGYTFGSGTRLTVV.

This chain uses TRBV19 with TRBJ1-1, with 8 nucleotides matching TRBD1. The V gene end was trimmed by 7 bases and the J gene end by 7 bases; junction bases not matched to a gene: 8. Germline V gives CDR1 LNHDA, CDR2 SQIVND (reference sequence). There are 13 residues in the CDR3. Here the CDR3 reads CASNRQGFGEAFF. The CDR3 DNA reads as TGTGCCAGTAATCGACAGGGGTTCGGTGAAGCTTTCTTT.

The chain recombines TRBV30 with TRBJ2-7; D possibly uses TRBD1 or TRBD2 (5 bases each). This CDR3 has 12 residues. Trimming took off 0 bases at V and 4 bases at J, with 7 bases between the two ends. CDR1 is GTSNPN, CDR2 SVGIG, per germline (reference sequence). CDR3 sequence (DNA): TGTGCCTGGAGTGTGGGGGTGTACGAGCAGTACTTC. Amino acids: CAWSVGVYEQYF.

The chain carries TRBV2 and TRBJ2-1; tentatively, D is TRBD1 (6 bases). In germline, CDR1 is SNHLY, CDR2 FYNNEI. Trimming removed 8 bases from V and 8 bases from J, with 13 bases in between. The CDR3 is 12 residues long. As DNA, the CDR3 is TGTGCCAGCGACGACAGGAGCGATGAGCAGTTCTTC. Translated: CASDDRSDEQFF. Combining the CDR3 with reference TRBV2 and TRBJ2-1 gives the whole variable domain EPEVTQTPSHQVTQMGQEVILRCVPISNHLYFYWYRQILGQKVEFLVSFYNNEISEKSEIFDDQFSVERPDGSNFTLKIRSTKLEDSAMYFCASDDRSDEQFFGPGTRLTVL.

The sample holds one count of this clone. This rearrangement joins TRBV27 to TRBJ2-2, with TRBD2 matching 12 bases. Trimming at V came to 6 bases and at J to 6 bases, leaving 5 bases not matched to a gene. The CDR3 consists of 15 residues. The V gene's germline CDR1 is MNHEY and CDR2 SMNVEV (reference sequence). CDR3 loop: CASSRTSGMSGELFF. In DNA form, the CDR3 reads TGTGCCAGCAGCCGGACTAGCGGGATGTCCGGGGAGCTGTTTTTT.

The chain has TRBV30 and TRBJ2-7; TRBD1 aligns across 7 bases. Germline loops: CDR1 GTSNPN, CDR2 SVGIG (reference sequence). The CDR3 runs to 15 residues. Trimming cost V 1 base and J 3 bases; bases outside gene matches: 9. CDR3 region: CAWSARTGALYEQYF. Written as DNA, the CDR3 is TGTGCCTGGAGTGCCCGGACAGGAGCGCTCTACGAGCAGTACTTC.

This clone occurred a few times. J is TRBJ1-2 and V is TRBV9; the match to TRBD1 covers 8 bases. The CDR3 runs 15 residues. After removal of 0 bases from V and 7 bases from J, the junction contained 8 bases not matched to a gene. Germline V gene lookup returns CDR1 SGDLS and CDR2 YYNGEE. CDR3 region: CASSVEGRGLGGYTF. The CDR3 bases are TGTGCCAGCAGCGTAGAGGGCAGGGGGCTGGGTGGCTACACCTTC.

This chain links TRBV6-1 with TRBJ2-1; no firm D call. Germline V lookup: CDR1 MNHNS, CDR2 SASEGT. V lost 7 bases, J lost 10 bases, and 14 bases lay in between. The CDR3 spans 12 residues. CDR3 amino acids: CASTRTLPEQFF. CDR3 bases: TGTGCCAGCACCAGGACGCTCCCAGAGCAGTTCTTC.

The CDR3: CASSAGGLFQETQYF. The CDR3 DNA reads TGTGCCAGCTCGGCGGGGGGACTGTTCCAAGAGACCCAGTACTTC. The V gene is TRBV27, the J gene TRBJ2-5; the match to TRBD2 covers 8 bases. This CDR3 has 15 residues. CDR1 and CDR2 from the germline V gene are MNHEY and SMNVEV (reference sequence). The V segment lost 8 bases and the J segment 1 base; nucleotides outside the gene matches: 9.

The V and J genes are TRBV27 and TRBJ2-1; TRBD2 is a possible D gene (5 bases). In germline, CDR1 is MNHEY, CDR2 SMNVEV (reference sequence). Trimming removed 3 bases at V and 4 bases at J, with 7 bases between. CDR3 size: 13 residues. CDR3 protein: CASSLRVYNEQFF. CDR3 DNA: TGTGCCAGCAGTTTGAGGGTTTACAATGAGCAGTTCTTC.

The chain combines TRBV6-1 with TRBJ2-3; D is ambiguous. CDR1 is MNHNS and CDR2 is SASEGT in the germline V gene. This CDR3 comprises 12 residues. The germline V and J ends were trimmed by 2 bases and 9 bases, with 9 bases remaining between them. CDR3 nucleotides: TGTGCCAGCAGTGAAATCCGTATAACGCAGTATTTT. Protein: CASSEIRITQYF.

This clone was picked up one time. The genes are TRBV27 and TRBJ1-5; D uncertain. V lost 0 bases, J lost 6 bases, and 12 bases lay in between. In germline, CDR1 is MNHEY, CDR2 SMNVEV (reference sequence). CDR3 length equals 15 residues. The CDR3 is CASSLSQSAIQPQHF. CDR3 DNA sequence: TGTGCCAGCAGTTTATCGCAGTCAGCAATTCAGCCCCAGCATTTT.

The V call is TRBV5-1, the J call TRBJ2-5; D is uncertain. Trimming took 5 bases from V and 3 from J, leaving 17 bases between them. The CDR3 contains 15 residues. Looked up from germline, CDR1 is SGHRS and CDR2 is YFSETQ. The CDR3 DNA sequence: TGCGCCAGCAGACGAGGTCCACAGAAAGAAGAGACCCAGTACTTC. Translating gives CASRRGPQKEETQYF.

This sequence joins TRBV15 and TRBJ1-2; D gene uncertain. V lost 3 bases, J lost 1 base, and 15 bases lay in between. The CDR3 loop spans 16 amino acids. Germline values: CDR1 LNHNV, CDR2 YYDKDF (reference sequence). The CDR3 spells CATSSRPPGYNYGYTF. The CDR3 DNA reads TGTGCCACCAGCAGCAGGCCCCCTGGATATAACTATGGCTACACCTTC.

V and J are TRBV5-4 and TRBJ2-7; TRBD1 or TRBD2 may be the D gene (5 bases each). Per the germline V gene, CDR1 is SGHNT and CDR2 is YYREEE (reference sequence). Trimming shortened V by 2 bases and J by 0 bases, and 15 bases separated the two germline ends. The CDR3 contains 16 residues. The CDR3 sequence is CASSFLGEIVSYEQYF. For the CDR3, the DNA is TGTGCCAGCAGCTTTTTGGGGGAGATAGTCTCCTACGAGCAGTACTTC.

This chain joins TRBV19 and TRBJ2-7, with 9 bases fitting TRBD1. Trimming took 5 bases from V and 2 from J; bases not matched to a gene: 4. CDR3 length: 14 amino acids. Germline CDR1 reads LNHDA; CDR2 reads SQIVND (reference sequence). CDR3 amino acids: CASSSGTGTYEQYF. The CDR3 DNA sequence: TGTGCCAGTAGTTCGGGGACAGGGACCTACGAGCAGTACTTC.

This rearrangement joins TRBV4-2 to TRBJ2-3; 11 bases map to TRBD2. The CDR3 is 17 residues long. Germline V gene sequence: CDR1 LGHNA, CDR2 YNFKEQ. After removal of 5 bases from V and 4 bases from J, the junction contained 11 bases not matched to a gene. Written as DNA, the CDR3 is TGTGCCAGCAGCAAGGGGATACTAGCGGGAGAGTCAGATACGCAGTATTTT. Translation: CASSKGILAGESDTQYF.

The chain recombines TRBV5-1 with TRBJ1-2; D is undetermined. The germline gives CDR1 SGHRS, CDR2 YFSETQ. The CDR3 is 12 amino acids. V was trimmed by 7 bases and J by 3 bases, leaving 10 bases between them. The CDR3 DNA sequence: TGCGCCAGCCCCCACAGATACTATGGCTACACCTTC. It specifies CASPHRYYGYTF.

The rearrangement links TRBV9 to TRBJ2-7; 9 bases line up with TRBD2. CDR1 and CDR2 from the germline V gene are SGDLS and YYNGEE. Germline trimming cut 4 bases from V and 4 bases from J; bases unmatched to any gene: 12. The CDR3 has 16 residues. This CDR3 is CASSQDPSGMGYEQYF. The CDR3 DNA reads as TGTGCCAGCAGCCAAGACCCTAGCGGGATGGGGTACGAGCAGTACTTC.

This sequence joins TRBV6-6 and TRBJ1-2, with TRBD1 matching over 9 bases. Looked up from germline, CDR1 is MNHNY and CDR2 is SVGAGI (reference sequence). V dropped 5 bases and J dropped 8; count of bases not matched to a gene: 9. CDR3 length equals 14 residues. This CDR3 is CASSKNTGGKGYTF. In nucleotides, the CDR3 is TGTGCCAGCAGTAAAAATACAGGGGGCAAAGGCTACACCTTC.

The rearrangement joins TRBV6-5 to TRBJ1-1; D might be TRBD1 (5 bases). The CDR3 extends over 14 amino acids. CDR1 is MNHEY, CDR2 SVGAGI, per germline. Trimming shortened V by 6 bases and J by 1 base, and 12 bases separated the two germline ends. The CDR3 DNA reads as TGTGCCAGCAGACTCACTACAGGGAACACTGAAGCTTTCTTT. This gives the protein CASRLTTGNTEAFF.

This CDR3 is CASSYGGSSYEQYF. CDR3 sequence (DNA): TGTGCCAGCAGTTATGGCGGGAGCTCCTACGAGCAGTACTTC. The chain uses TRBV27 and TRBJ2-7, with 7 bases fitting TRBD2. The germline CDR1 and CDR2 sequences are MNHEY and SMNVEV (reference sequence). The junction had 3 bases not matched to a gene; V was cut back by 4 bases and J by 0 bases. This CDR3 is 14 amino acids long.

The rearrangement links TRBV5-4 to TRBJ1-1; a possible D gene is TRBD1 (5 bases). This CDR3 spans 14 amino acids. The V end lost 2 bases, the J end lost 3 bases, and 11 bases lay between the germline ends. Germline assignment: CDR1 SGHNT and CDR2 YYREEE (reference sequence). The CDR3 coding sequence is TGTGCCAGCAGCTTATATCCGGGGCACACTGAAGCTTTCTTT. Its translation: CASSLYPGHTEAFF.

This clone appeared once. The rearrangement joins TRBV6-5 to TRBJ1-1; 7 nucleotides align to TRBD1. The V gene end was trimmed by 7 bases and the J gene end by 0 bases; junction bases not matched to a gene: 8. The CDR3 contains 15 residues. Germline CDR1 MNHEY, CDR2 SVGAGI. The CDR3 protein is CASTGDSRMNTEAFF. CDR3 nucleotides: TGTGCCAGCACAGGGGACAGCAGAATGAACACTGAAGCTTTCTTT.

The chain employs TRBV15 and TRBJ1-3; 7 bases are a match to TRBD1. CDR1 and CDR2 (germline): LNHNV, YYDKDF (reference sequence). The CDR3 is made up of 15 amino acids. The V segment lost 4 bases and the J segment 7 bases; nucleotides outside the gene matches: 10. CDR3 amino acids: CATSKDRFSKNTIYF. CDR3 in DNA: TGTGCCACCAGCAAGGACAGGTTTAGCAAGAACACCATATATTTT.

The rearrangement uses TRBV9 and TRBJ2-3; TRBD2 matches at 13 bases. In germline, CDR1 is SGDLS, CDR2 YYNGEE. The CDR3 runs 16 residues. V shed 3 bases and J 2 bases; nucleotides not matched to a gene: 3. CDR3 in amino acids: CASSGTSGRVTDTQYF. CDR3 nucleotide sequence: TGTGCCAGCAGCGGTACTAGCGGGAGGGTCACAGATACGCAGTATTTT.

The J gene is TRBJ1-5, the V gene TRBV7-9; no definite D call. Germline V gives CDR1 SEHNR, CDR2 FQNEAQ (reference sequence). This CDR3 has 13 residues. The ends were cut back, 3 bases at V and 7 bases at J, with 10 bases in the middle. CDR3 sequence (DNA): TGTGCCAGCAGCTTGGCTTTTGGACAGCCCCAGCATTTT. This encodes CASSLAFGQPQHF.